The clone carrying this TCR beta chain was detected only once. The antigen remains undetermined. Germline lookup yields CDR1 LGHNA and CDR2 YNFKEQ. This CDR3 comprises 14 residues. The V segment lost 3 bases and the J segment 12 bases; nucleotides outside the gene matches: 12. The data derive from a study of cytomegalovirus exposure and HLA in healthy donors. Study as a whole: Researchers found that about 84% of 398 genotyped donors fell within the Caucasian-associated ancestry cluster.

Study-wide findings and caveats: With later analysis, a missense DCLRE1C variant became linked to TCR beta V- and J-gene trimming.

Primers included in the PCR were 60 Vbeta and 13 Jbeta primers. Method: immunoSEQ multiplex PCR; TCRdb's copy keeps in-frame clones and lacks some. The data hold roughly 170,000 clones, with around four fifths observed a single time. The gene calls are TRBV4-2 and TRBJ1-2; 8 nucleotides line up with TRBD1. Material for sequencing was PBMCs. This receptor was obtained from a woman in her forties or fifties in good health and CMV-seropositive. The CDR3 region has the DNA TGTGCCAGCAGCCAGACACCGGGACAGGCTGGGAACACCTTC. Translated: CASSQTPGQAGNTF.